The 8 T cell receptor beta chains in this list originate from one sample, sequenced in a study of Graves' ophthalmopathy and Graves' hyperthyroidism. The sequenced template was RNA, covering the TCR beta CDR3 region. HTBI primers were used in a first-round RT-PCR, which preceded a second-round multiplex PCR. TCRdb independently ran MiXCR on the multiplex PCR reads; one entry per CDR3 protein. The sample shows around 1,000,000 distinct CDR3 sequences, 36% of them seen only once. Sequencing input: peripheral blood or thyroid tissue (not recorded which). These receptors came from an adult man with Graves' hyperthyroidism.

In this sample, this clonotype turned up a few times. The chain couples TRBV7-8 to TRBJ1-4; D remains unclear. Germline V gives CDR1 SGHVS, CDR2 FQNEAQ. Deletions cut 5 bases from V and 1 base from J, with 11 bases between. The CDR3 length is 15 residues. CDR3 in DNA: TGTGCCAGCAGCCAGACGCCGGTAACTAATGAAAAACTGTTTTTT. Translated: CASSQTPVTNEKLFF.

This clonotype was picked up many times. The chain has TRBV29-1 and TRBJ2-7; 8 bases match TRBD2. The CDR3 covers 13 residues. Losses at the gene ends were 6 bases for V and 6 bases for J; bases not matched to a gene: 10. Germline V CDR1 and CDR2: SQVTM, ANQGSEA. For the CDR3, the DNA is TGCAGCGTGGTCCGGGGGGGAGTTGGCGAGCAGTACTTC. It is translated as CSVVRGGVGEQYF.

The sample holds many counts of this clonotype. This sequence joins TRBV20-1 and TRBJ1-4; D remains unclear. V dropped 3 bases and J dropped 0 bases, with 8 bases sitting between them. CDR1 is DFQATT, CDR2 SNEGSKA, per germline (reference sequence). This CDR3 is built from 14 residues. DNA for the CDR3: TGCAGTGCTAGGAACCTTGCAACTAATGAAAAACTGTTTTTT. It codes for CSARNLATNEKLFF.

This clonotype was found many times. The V gene is TRBV29-1, the J gene TRBJ2-7, with a weak D call TRBD2 (5 bases). This CDR3 has 11 residues. Germline lookup yields CDR1 SQVTM and CDR2 ANQGSEA. V gave up 4 bases and J gave up 3 bases, with 7 bases separating them. CDR3 in DNA: TGCAGCGTTGCGGAGGTCTACGAGCAGTACTTC. It translates to CSVAEVYEQYF.

At least ten counts were recorded for this clonotype. The rearrangement joins TRBV10-3 to TRBJ2-5, with D possibly TRBD1 on 6 matching bases. Trimming took 10 bases from V and 0 from J, leaving 9 bases between them. The CDR3 runs to 12 residues. Germline assignment: CDR1 ENHRY and CDR2 SYGVKD. The CDR3 DNA reads as TGTGCCACCCGACAGGACCAAGAGACCCAGTACTTC. Translation: CATRQDQETQYF.

The chain has TRBV15 and TRBJ1-5; D is ambiguous. The CDR3 has 17 amino acids. V dropped 3 bases and J dropped 7 bases, with 22 bases sitting between them. From germline, CDR1 is LNHNV and CDR2 YYDKDF (reference sequence). The chain's CDR3 is CATSRVSSNLERQPQHF. CDR3 in DNA: TGTGCCACCAGCAGGGTATCTAGCAATCTGGAGAGGCAGCCCCAGCATTTT. The whole variable domain, filled in from reference TRBV15 and TRBJ1-5, reads DAMVIQNPRYQVTQFGKPVTLSCSQTLNHNVMYWYQQKSSQAPKLLFHYYDKDFNNEADTPDNFQSRRPNTSFCFLDIRSPGLGDTAMYLCATSRVSSNLERQPQHFGDGTRLSIL.

In its sample, this clonotype was seen many times. V is TRBV4-1 and J is TRBJ2-7; 12 bases are shared with TRBD2. Germline V gene lookup returns CDR1 MGHRA and CDR2 YSYEKL. The CDR3 spans 15 residues. The junction had 3 bases not matched to a gene; V was cut back by 0 bases and J by 6 bases. For the CDR3, the DNA is TGCGCCAGCAGCCAAGATCAGGGACTAGCGGGCGAGCAGTACTTC. Translated, it gives CASSQDQGLAGEQYF.

In its sample, this clonotype was seen many times. The gene calls are TRBV4-2 and TRBJ1-2; D is unclear. V shed 0 bases and J shed 4 bases, with 6 bases lying between them. This CDR3 contains 13 residues. The V gene's germline CDR1 is LGHNA and CDR2 YNFKEQ. CDR3 protein: CASSQDESYGYTF. DNA for the CDR3: TGTGCCAGCAGCCAAGATGAGAGCTATGGCTACACCTTC.